One and the same sample provided the 19 T cell receptor beta chains below, sequenced in a study of T cells in localized non-small cell lung cancer. Sequenced by immunoSEQ multiplex PCR; TCRdb stores in-frame clones only, minus some. The profile shows roughly 77,000 clones, approximately 90% of them singletons. The sequences come from peripheral blood, collected before any cancer treatment. The receptor source for this set is a woman aged 40-70 years with stage I squamous cell lung carcinoma.

The rearrangement joins TRBV19 to TRBJ1-4; a weak D match, TRBD1 (6 bases). The germline CDR1 and CDR2 sequences are LNHDA and SQIVND (reference sequence). CDR3 length equals 15 residues. V lost 6 bases, J lost 8 bases, and 19 bases lay in between. CDR3 DNA: TGTGCCAGTAGGGTCGATATGGGGGCTCGAGAAAAACTGTTTTTT. It encodes CASRVDMGAREKLFF. The full variable domain, in which reference TRBV19 and TRBJ1-4 provide the parts outside the CDR3, is DGGITQSPKYLFRKEGQNVTLSCEQNLNHDAMYWYRQDPGQGLRLIYYSQIVNDFQKGDIAEGYSVSREKKESFPLTVTSAQKNPTAFYLCASRVDMGAREKLFFGSGTQLSVL.

This clone was seen only once. The V call is TRBV9, the J call TRBJ2-5; perhaps TRBD1 as D (6 bases). Deletions cut 0 bases from V and 2 bases from J, with 8 bases between. In germline, CDR1 is SGDLS, CDR2 YYNGEE. The CDR3 runs 14 residues. The CDR3 spells CASSVGTVQETQYF. The CDR3 DNA sequence: TGTGCCAGCAGCGTAGGGACAGTTCAAGAGACCCAGTACTTC.

The genes are TRBV7-3 and TRBJ2-7; D remains ambiguous. There are 13 residues in the CDR3. CDR1 and CDR2 from the germline V gene are SGHTA and FQGTGA. V was cut by 4 bases and J by 7 bases, with 14 bases left in between. In DNA, the CDR3 is TGTGCCAGCAGCTCATCACCTATGGGGGAGCAGTACTTC. It is translated as CASSSSPMGEQYF.

The chain recombines TRBV7-9 with TRBJ1-6; 9 bases match TRBD1. Germline CDR1 reads SEHNR; CDR2 reads FQNEAQ (reference sequence). Unmatched junction bases numbered 2, after V lost 5 bases and J lost 3 bases. The CDR3 is 15 amino acids. The CDR3 here is CASSAGQGYNSPLHF. CDR3 nucleotide sequence: TGTGCCAGCAGCGCGGGACAGGGCTATAATTCACCCCTCCACTTT.

This sequence joins TRBV19 and TRBJ1-5; 8 nucleotides line up with TRBD1. This CDR3 is built from 17 residues. The germline gives CDR1 LNHDA, CDR2 SQIVND (reference sequence). J lost 5 bases, V lost 8 bases, and 17 bases had no gene match. CDR3 sequence reads: CASSNRDRYLEYQPQHF. The CDR3 DNA reads as TGTGCCAGTTCCAACCGGGACAGGTATCTTGAGTATCAGCCCCAGCATTTT.

V and J are TRBV20-1 and TRBJ2-7, with D uncertain. The CDR3 is made up of 11 amino acids. Germline assignment: CDR1 DFQATT and CDR2 SNEGSKA (reference sequence). Trimming took 0 bases from V and 11 from J, leaving 11 bases between them. The CDR3 nucleotides are TGCAGTGCTAGAGAAAGGGATTTGGAGTACTTC. It codes for CSARERDLEYF.

This clone was observed once. V is TRBV18 and J is TRBJ2-5, with D perhaps TRBD1 (5 bases). This CDR3 has 14 amino acids. The V and J ends lost 0 bases and 1 base respectively, with 6 bases between them. The V gene's germline CDR1 is KGHSH and CDR2 LQKENI. For the CDR3, the DNA is TGTGCCAGCTCACCACCAGGGGCCCAAGAGACCCAGTACTTC. It is translated as CASSPPGAQETQYF.

The chain combines TRBV10-3 with TRBJ1-3, with D perhaps matching TRBD1 (5 bases). Between the trimmed V and J ends, which lost 11 bases and 8 bases, there was a span of 19 bases. Per the germline V gene, CDR1 is ENHRY and CDR2 is SYGVKD. This CDR3 has 13 amino acids. This CDR3 is CASYPGASDTIYF. In DNA, the CDR3 is TGTGCCTCTTACCCCGGGGCGTCGGACACCATATATTTT.

This clone has just one count. This sequence joins TRBV28 and TRBJ1-2, with D possibly being TRBD1 (5 bases). V was cut by 8 bases and J by 4 bases, with 11 bases left in between. This CDR3 comprises 12 residues. Germline values: CDR1 MDHEN, CDR2 SYDVKM. DNA of the CDR3: TGTGCCAGCGGCAGGACAACCTATGGCTACACCTTC. Its protein is CASGRTTYGYTF.

The gene calls are TRBV30 and TRBJ2-7, with 9 bases lining up with TRBD2. The length of the CDR3 is 14 residues. Germline CDR1 is GTSNPN and CDR2 is SVGIG (reference sequence). After removal of 2 bases from V and 0 bases from J, the junction contained 2 bases not matched to a gene. Written as DNA, the CDR3 is TGTGCCTGGAGTAGCGGGGGGAGCTCCTACGAGCAGTACTTC. This gives the protein CAWSSGGSSYEQYF. The full variable domain, its missing parts supplied by reference TRBV30 and TRBJ2-7, is SQTIHQWPATLVQPVGSPLSLECTVEGTSNPNLYWYRQAAGRGLQLLFYSVGIGQISSEVPQNLSASRPQDRQFILSSKKLLLSDSGFYLCAWSSGGSSYEQYFGPGTRLTVT.

In the case of this clone: The same CDR3 also results from other DNA sequences found in this sample. The chain links TRBV2 to TRBJ1-2; D is ambiguous. CDR3 length: 15 amino acids. The V gene's germline CDR1 is SNHLY and CDR2 FYNNEI. Trimming removed 0 bases at V and 5 bases at J, with 13 bases between. The CDR3 bases are TGTGCCAGCAGTGAAGCTCTCCGGGGTATTTATGGCTACACCTTC. It encodes CASSEALRGIYGYTF.

This sequence joins TRBV6-5 and TRBJ2-1, with 9 bases fitting TRBD2. This CDR3 region has 15 residues. Trimming took 6 bases from V and 6 from J; bases not matched to a gene: 9. The germline V gene encodes CDR1 MNHEY and CDR2 SVGAGI. CDR3 nucleotide sequence: TGTGCCAGCAGCTACGGGGCTAGCGGGGCCAATGAGCAGTTCTTC. Protein sequence: CASSYGASGANEQFF.

The V call is TRBV7-8, the J call TRBJ2-3; 8 bases map to TRBD1. The CDR3 runs 15 residues. CDR1 and CDR2 from the germline V gene are SGHVS and FQNEAQ. V gave up 5 bases and J gave up 7 bases; unmatched junction bases: 11. The CDR3 nucleotides are TGTGCCAGCAGCCAACCGGGACAGGCTTCAAATACGCAGTATTTT. It encodes CASSQPGQASNTQYF.

The chain carries TRBV10-1 and TRBJ2-7; 10 nucleotides match TRBD1. V shed 3 bases and J 4 bases; nucleotides not matched to a gene: 6. The CDR3 sequence is 15 residues long. Germline V gives CDR1 WNHNN, CDR2 SYGVQD (reference sequence). CDR3 sequence: CASSEGTGAFYEQYF. CDR3 DNA sequence: TGCGCCAGCAGTGAAGGGACAGGGGCCTTTTACGAGCAGTACTTC.

The chain uses TRBV6-5 and TRBJ1-5; D is uncertain. Trimming took off 6 bases at V and 0 bases at J, with 12 bases between the two ends. From germline, CDR1 is MNHEY and CDR2 SVGAGI. This CDR3 is 15 amino acids long. The CDR3 bases are TGTGCCAGCAGCTCGAACGTGAATAGCAATCAGCCCCAGCATTTT. Its protein product is CASSSNVNSNQPQHF.

The rearrangement links TRBV5-4 to TRBJ1-3, with 7 bases fitting TRBD1. The CDR3 totals 13 residues. Germline CDR1 and CDR2: SGHNT and YYREEE (reference sequence). V lost 4 bases, J lost 5 bases, and 3 bases stayed unmatched. The CDR3 nucleotides read TGTGCCAGCAGCGAGGGACAGCGAAACACCATATATTTT. Translated: CASSEGQRNTIYF.

The V call is TRBV6-6, the J call TRBJ1-1; perhaps TRBD1 as D (5 bases). The CDR3 sequence is 15 residues long. V dropped 4 bases and J dropped 4 bases, with 16 bases sitting between them. CDR1 is MNHNY, CDR2 SVGAGI, per germline (reference sequence). CDR3 DNA sequence: TGTGCCAGCAGTTGGGACCAACGGGTGAGCACTGAAGCTTTCTTT. It codes for CASSWDQRVSTEAFF.

This chain uses TRBV27 with TRBJ1-1; unclear D gene. CDR1 and CDR2 from the germline V gene are MNHEY and SMNVEV (reference sequence). The V end was cut by 3 bases, the J end by 0 bases, with 8 bases between. The CDR3 sequence is 14 residues long. DNA for the CDR3: TGTGCCAGCAGTTTTGAGGGTCTGAACACTGAAGCTTTCTTT. This gives the protein CASSFEGLNTEAFF.

The rearrangement links TRBV7-3 to TRBJ1-2; 8 bases line up with TRBD1. The CDR3 runs to 13 residues. The V and J ends lost 4 bases and 6 bases, in that order; junction bases with no gene match: 4. CDR1 and CDR2 from the germline V gene are SGHTA and FQGTGA. The CDR3 loop reads CASSSTGGDGYTF. CDR3 nucleotide sequence: TGTGCCAGCAGCTCTACAGGGGGTGATGGCTACACCTTC.